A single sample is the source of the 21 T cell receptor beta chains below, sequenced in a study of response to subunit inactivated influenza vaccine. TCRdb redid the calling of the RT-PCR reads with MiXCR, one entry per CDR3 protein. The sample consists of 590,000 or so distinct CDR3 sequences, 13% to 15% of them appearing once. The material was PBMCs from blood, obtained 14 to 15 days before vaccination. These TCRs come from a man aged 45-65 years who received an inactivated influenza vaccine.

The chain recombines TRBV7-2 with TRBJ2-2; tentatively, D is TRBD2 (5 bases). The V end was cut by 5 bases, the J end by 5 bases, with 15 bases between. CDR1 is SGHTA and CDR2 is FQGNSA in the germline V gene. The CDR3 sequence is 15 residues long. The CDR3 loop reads CASSPLGRATGELFF. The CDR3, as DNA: TGTGCCAGCAGCCCCCTCGGGCGGGCTACCGGGGAGCTGTTTTTT. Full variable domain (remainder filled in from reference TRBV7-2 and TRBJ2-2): GAGVSQSPSNKVTEKGKDVELRCDPISGHTALYWYRQSLGQGLEFLIYFQGNSAPDKSGLPSDRFSAERTGGSVSTLTIQRTQQEDSAVYLCASSPLGRATGELFFGEGSRLTVL.

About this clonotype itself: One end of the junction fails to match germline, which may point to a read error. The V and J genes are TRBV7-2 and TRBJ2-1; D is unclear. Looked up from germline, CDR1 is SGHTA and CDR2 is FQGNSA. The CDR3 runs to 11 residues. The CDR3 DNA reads TGTGCCAGCAGCCCCGCTTCTGAGTCGGTCTTC. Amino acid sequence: CASSPASESVF.

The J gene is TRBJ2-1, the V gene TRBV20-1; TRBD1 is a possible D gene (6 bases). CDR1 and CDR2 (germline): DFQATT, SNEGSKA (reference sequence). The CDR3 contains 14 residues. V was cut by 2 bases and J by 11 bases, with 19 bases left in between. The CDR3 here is CSARQDSRNSKQFF. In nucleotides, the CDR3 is TGCAGTGCTAGACAGGACAGCCGCAATTCGAAGCAGTTCTTC.

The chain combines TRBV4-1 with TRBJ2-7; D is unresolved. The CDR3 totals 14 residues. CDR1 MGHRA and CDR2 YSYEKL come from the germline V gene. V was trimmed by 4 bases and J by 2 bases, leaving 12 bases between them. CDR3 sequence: CASSRGRGTYEQYF. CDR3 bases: TGCGCCAGCAGCCGGGGTCGTGGAACCTACGAGCAGTACTTC.

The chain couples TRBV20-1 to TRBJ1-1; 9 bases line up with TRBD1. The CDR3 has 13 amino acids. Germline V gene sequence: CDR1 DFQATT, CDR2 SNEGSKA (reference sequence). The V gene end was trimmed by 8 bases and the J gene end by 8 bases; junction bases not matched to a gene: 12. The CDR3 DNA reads TGCAGTACAACCCGGGACAGGGTTGAAGAAGCTTTCTTT. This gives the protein CSTTRDRVEEAFF.

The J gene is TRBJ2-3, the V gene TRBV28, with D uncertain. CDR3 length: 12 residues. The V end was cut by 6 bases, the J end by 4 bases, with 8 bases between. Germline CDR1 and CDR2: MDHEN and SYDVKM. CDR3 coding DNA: TGTGCCAGCAGCCAGAACTCAGATACGCAGTATTTT. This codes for CASSQNSDTQYF.

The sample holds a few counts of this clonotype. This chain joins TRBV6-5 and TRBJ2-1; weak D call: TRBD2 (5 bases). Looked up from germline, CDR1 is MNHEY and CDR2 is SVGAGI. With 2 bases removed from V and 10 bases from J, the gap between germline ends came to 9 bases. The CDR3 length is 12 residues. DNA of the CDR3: TGTGCCAGCAGTTACCCCGGGATAGAGCAGTTCTTC. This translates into CASSYPGIEQFF.

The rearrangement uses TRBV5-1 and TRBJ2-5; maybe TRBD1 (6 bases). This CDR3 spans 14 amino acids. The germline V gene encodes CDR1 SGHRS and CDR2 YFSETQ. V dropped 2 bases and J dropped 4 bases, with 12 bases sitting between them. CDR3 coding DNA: TGCGCCAGCAGCTTTTCAGGGGAGAGAGAGACCCAGTACTTC. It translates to CASSFSGERETQYF.

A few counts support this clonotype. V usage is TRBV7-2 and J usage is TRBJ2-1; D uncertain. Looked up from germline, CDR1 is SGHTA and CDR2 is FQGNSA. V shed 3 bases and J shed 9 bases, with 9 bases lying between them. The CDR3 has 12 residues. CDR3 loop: CASSFPNTEQFF. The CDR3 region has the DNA TGTGCCAGCAGCTTCCCCAATACTGAGCAGTTCTTC.

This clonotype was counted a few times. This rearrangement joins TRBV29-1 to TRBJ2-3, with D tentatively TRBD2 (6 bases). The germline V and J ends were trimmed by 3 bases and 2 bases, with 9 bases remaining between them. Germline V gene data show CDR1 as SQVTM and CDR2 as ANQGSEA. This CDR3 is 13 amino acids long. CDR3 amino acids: CSVDSGLTDTQYF. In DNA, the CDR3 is TGCAGCGTTGATAGCGGACTCACAGATACGCAGTATTTT.

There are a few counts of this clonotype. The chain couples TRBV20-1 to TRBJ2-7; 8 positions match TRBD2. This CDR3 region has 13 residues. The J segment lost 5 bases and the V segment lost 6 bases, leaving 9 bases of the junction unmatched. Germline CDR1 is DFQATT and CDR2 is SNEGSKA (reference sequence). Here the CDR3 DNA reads TGCAGTGCCCTACGGGGGGGCCGCGACGAGCAGTACTTC. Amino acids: CSALRGGRDEQYF.

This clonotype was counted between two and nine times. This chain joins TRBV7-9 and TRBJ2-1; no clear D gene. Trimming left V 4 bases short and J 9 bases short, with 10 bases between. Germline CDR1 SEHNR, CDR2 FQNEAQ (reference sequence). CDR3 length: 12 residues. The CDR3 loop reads CASSWISGEQFF. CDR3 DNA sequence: TGTGCCAGCAGCTGGATCTCCGGTGAGCAGTTCTTC.

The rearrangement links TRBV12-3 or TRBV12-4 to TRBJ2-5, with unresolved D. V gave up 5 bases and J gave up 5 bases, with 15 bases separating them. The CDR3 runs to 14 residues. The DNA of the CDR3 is TGTGCCAGCAGTCCCAGGAACAATTTCGAGACCCAGTACTTC. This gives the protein CASSPRNNFETQYF.

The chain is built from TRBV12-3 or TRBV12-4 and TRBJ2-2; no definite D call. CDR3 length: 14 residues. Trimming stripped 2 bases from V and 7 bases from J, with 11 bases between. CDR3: CASSLRAPDGELFF. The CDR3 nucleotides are TGTGCCAGCAGTTTAAGGGCCCCGGACGGGGAGCTGTTTTTT.

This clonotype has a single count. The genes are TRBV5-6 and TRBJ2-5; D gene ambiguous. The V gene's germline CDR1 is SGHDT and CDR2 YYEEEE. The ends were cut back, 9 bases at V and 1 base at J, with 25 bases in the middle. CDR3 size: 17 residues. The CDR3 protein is CAMGPGLAPISQETQYF. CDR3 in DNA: TGTGCCATGGGCCCCGGCCTGGCCCCCATATCCCAAGAGACCCAGTACTTC. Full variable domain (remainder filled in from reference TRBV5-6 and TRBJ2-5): DAGVTQSPTHLIKTRGQQVTLRCSPKSGHDTVSWYQQALGQGPQFIFQYYEEEERQRGNFPDRFSGHQFPNYSSELNVNALLLGDSALYLCAMGPGLAPISQETQYFGPGTRLLVL.

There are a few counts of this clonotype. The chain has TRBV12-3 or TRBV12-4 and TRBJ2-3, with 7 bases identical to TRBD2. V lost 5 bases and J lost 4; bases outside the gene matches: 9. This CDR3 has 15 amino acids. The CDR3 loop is CASSGTGLPSDTQYF. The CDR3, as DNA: TGTGCCAGCAGTGGCACGGGACTACCTTCAGATACGCAGTATTTT.

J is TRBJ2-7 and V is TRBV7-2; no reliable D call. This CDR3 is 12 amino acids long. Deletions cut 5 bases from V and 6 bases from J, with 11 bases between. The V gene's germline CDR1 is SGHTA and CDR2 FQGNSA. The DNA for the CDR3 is TGTGCCAGCAGCGCCCAGTCGGGCGAGCAGTACTTC. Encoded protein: CASSAQSGEQYF.

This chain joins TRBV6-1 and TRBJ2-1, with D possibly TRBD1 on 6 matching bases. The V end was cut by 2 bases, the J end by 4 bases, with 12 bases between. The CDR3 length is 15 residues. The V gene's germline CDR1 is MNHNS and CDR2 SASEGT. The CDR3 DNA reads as TGTGCCAGCAGTGAAACAGGGTTTGGGTACAATGAGCAGTTCTTC. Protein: CASSETGFGYNEQFF.

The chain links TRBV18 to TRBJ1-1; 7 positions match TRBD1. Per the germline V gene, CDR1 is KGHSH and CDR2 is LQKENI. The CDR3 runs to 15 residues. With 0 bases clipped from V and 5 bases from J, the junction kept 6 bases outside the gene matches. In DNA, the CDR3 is TGTGCCAGCTCACCACCGGAGGGGGCAGGGACTGAAGCTTTCTTT. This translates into CASSPPEGAGTEAFF.

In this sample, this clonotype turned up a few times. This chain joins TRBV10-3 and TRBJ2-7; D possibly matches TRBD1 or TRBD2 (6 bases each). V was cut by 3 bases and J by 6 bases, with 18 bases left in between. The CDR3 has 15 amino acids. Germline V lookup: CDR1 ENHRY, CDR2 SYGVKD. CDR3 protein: CAISDIRGVSSEQYF. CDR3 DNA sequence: TGTGCCATCAGTGATATAAGGGGGGTGTCATCCGAGCAGTACTTC.

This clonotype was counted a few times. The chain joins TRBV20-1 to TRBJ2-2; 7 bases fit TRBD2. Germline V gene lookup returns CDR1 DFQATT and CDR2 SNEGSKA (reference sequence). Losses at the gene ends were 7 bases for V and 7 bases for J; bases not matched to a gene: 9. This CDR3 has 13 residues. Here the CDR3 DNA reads TGCAGTGGCCGGAGCGGGGTCTACGGGGAGCTGTTTTTT. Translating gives CSGRSGVYGELFF.